These T cell receptor beta chains were read from a single sample in a study of blood T cell repertoires in COVID-19. The assay was immunoSEQ multiplex PCR, and TCRdb's table has in-frame clones only and misses some. Among approximately 14,000 clones, more than 65% were seen once, and the ten largest hold about 9%. The sample was peripheral blood. All receptors derive from a human donor in a cohort sampled during active COVID-19. The CDR3 runs from the conserved cysteine through the conserved F or W. The D gene is left open where the match is weak. Clone size is stated in some rows and not others, as once, few, many or a class when expanded.

D: .; J: TRBJ1-1; size: .; V: TRBV11-1; DNA: TGTGCCAGCAGCCCCAGTTACACTGAAGCTTTCTTT; CDR3: CASSPSYTEAFF
D: .; J: TRBJ2-5; size: .; V: TRBV12-3/TRBV12-4; DNA: TGTGCCAGCAGTTTAAAGGGGCAAGAGACCCAGTACTTC; CDR3: CASSLKGQETQYF
D: TRBD1; J: TRBJ2-1; size: .; V: TRBV27; DNA: TGTGCCAGCAGCTCTCGGGAGACAGGGGGATACAATGAGCAGTTCTTC; CDR3: CASSSRETGGYNEQFF
D: .; J: TRBJ2-7; size: .; V: TRBV10-3; DNA: TGTGCCATCAGTGAGTCGGCATACGAGCAGTACTTC; CDR3: CAISESAYEQYF
D: TRBD2; J: TRBJ2-1; size: once; V: TRBV5-1; DNA: TGCGCCAGCAGCGTTGGGACTAGCGGGGGCAATGAGCAGTTCTTC; CDR3: CASSVGTSGGNEQFF
D: .; J: TRBJ1-2; size: .; V: TRBV7-9; DNA: TGTGCCAGCAGCGGGAGTGGGGTGAACTATGGCTACACCTTC; CDR3: CASSGSGVNYGYTF
D: TRBD2; J: TRBJ2-2; size: .; V: TRBV2; DNA: TGTGCCAGCAGTGTATTAGCGGGAGACACCGGGGAGCTGTTTTTT; CDR3: CASSVLAGDTGELFF
D: TRBD2; J: TRBJ2-1; size: .; V: TRBV7-2; DNA: TGTGCCAGCAGCCCTAGCGGGAGCGTCAACAATGAGCAGTTCTTC; CDR3: CASSPSGSVNNEQFF
D: .; J: TRBJ1-1; size: once; V: TRBV6-6; DNA: TGTGCCAGCAGTTACCCCCATGAGGATAACACTGAAGCTTTCTTT; CDR3: CASSYPHEDNTEAFF
D: TRBD1; J: TRBJ1-6; size: .; V: TRBV7-2; DNA: TGTGCCAGCAGCTCACTAGGGGACAGGAGCTCCTATAATTCACCCCTCCACTTT; CDR3: CASSSLGDRSSYNSPLHF
D: .; J: TRBJ1-3; size: few; V: TRBV4-1; DNA: TGCGCCAGCAGCCAAGTAGAAAGGAGGTTGACTGGAAACACCATATATTTT; CDR3: CASSQVERRLTGNTIYF
D: .; J: TRBJ2-3; size: .; V: TRBV4-1; DNA: TGCGCCAGCAGCCAAGATCTGGGCCTACTCACAGATACGCAGTATTTT; CDR3: CASSQDLGLLTDTQYF
D: TRBD1; J: TRBJ1-1; size: few; V: TRBV2; DNA: TGTGCCAGCACTGGGGACAGTTACACTGAAGCTTTCTTT; CDR3: CASTGDSYTEAFF
D: TRBD1; J: TRBJ2-7; size: .; V: TRBV28; DNA: TGTGCCAGCAGTAGACCGGGACAGGGCAACGAGCAGTACTTC; CDR3: CASSRPGQGNEQYF
D: TRBD2; J: TRBJ2-3; size: .; V: TRBV7-3; DNA: TGTGCCAGCAGCTTAAATCCCCGAATGAGCGGGAGGAATGAAGATACGCAGTATTTT; CDR3: CASSLNPRMSGRNEDTQYF
D: .; J: TRBJ2-5; size: once; V: TRBV13; DNA: TGTGCCAGCAGCTTCGCAGGGGCAACCCAGTACTTC; CDR3: CASSFAGATQYF
D: .; J: TRBJ2-3; size: .; V: TRBV19; DNA: TGTGCCATCCAGGGTTCCGGCACAGATACGCAGTATTTT; CDR3: CAIQGSGTDTQYF
D: .; J: TRBJ2-1; size: .; V: TRBV29-1; DNA: TGCAGCGTTGTTAGAGTTGATGAGCAGTTCTTC; CDR3: CSVVRVDEQFF
D: TRBD1; J: TRBJ1-5; size: .; V: TRBV19; DNA: TGTGCCAGTAGTCCCAGGGGGCTACAGCCCCAGCATTTT; CDR3: CASSPRGLQPQHF
D: TRBD1; J: TRBJ1-6; size: few; V: TRBV19; DNA: TGTGCCAGTAGTGTTCAGGGGGAAGGTCGGTCACCCCTCCACTTT; CDR3: CASSVQGEGRSPLHF
D: TRBD2; J: TRBJ2-7; size: .; V: TRBV5-5; DNA: TGTGCCAGCAGCTTGACTAGCGCCAACGAGCAGTACTTC; CDR3: CASSLTSANEQYF
D: .; J: TRBJ2-5; size: .; V: TRBV24-1; DNA: TGTGCCACCAGTGACCCAGGGTATGGGTCCGGCGAGACCCAGTACTTC; CDR3: CATSDPGYGSGETQYF
D: .; J: TRBJ2-5; size: .; V: TRBV18; DNA: TGTGCCAGCTCACCACTCCAGGGGTACCAAGAGACCCAGTACTTC; CDR3: CASSPLQGYQETQYF
D: TRBD1; J: TRBJ1-6; size: once; V: TRBV15; DNA: TGTGCCACCAGCAGCATGCCAGGGGGCGAGAATTCACCCCTCCACTTT; CDR3: CATSSMPGGENSPLHF
D: TRBD2; J: TRBJ2-1; size: .; V: TRBV7-6; DNA: TGTGCCAGCAGCTTAGGCGGGGGGGCCTACAATGAGCAGTTCTTC; CDR3: CASSLGGGAYNEQFF
D: TRBD1; J: TRBJ2-1; size: .; V: TRBV5-8; DNA: TGTGCCAGCAGCCCGGACAGGGCTAATGAGCAGTTCTTC; CDR3: CASSPDRANEQFF
D: TRBD2; J: TRBJ2-5; size: once; V: TRBV7-9; DNA: TGTGCCAGCAGCTCCCTCCGCGCGGGGGGATTCTTGTACCAAGAGACCCAGTACTTC; CDR3: CASSSLRAGGFLYQETQYF
D: .; J: TRBJ2-1; size: .; V: TRBV9; DNA: TGTGCCAGCAGCCCCAAGTTAGCGAACAATGAGCAGTTCTTC; CDR3: CASSPKLANNEQFF
D: TRBD2; J: TRBJ2-2; size: once; V: TRBV14; DNA: TGTGCCAGCAGCCAAGTTAGCGGGGGGGCCGCCGGGGAGCTGTTTTTT; CDR3: CASSQVSGGAAGELFF
D: .; J: TRBJ2-4; size: .; V: TRBV27; DNA: TGTGCCAGCAGTTGGGGCCGGGAGAGCAAAAACATTCAGTACTTC; CDR3: CASSWGRESKNIQYF
D: .; J: TRBJ2-1; size: once; V: TRBV9; DNA: TGTGCCAGCAGCCCGGGGATTATTAGCGGAAGAGATGAGCAGTTCTTC; CDR3: CASSPGIISGRDEQFF
D: .; J: TRBJ2-3; size: .; V: TRBV3-1/TRBV3-2; DNA: TGTGCCAGCCTCATCTTTGTGCCCACCGGGGATACGCAGTATTTT; CDR3: CASLIFVPTGDTQYF
D: .; J: TRBJ2-7; size: .; V: TRBV6-2/TRBV6-3; DNA: TGTGCCAGCAGTTCCCGGGGGGCCAACTCCTACGAGCAGTACTTC; CDR3: CASSSRGANSYEQYF
D: .; J: TRBJ2-5; size: .; V: TRBV5-6; DNA: TGTGCCAGCAGCCCTAGCCCTCGGGAAGAGACCCAGTACTTC; CDR3: CASSPSPREETQYF
D: .; J: TRBJ2-5; size: .; V: TRBV6-6; DNA: TGTGCCAGCAGTTCGCAGGATTGGGAGACCCAGTACTTC; CDR3: CASSSQDWETQYF
D: .; J: TRBJ2-7; size: once; V: TRBV5-3; DNA: TGTGCCAGAAGCTTGCTTACAGGTCCACGGCCGGAGCAGTACTTC; CDR3: CARSLLTGPRPEQYF
D: .; J: TRBJ2-7; size: few; V: TRBV2; DNA: TGTGCCAGCAGTGTAGAGGGTCAGGGGGAGCAGTACTTC; CDR3: CASSVEGQGEQYF
D: .; J: TRBJ1-1; size: .; V: TRBV19; DNA: TGTGCCAGTAGTGCGAGGACAGCGTCCTACACTGAAGCTTTCTTT; CDR3: CASSARTASYTEAFF
D: TRBD2; J: TRBJ2-1; size: .; V: TRBV4-1; DNA: TGCGCCAGCAGCCAGTCCTCGGGACTAGTCGCCTACAATGAGCAGTTCTTC; CDR3: CASSQSSGLVAYNEQFF
D: TRBD2; J: TRBJ2-3; size: .; V: TRBV9; DNA: TGTGCCAGCAGCTCGCTCAGCGGGAGGGGGACAGATACGCAGTATTTT; CDR3: CASSSLSGRGTDTQYF
D: TRBD1; J: TRBJ1-2; size: .; V: TRBV6-5; DNA: TGTGCCAGCAGCGGTAGACAGGGGGCCCCTCAGGGCTACACCTTC; CDR3: CASSGRQGAPQGYTF
D: .; J: TRBJ1-1; size: .; V: TRBV25-1; DNA: TGTGCCAGCAGAGCAGGGTATTTAGCTTTCTTT; CDR3: CASRAGYLAFF
D: .; J: TRBJ1-2; size: once; V: TRBV19; DNA: TGTGCCAGTAGTATCGAAGGGGCTTCGGGCTACACCTTC; CDR3: CASSIEGASGYTF
D: .; J: TRBJ1-3; size: .; V: TRBV23-1; DNA: TGCGCCAGCAGTCAGGGTGCGGCGGGGGGTTCCAACACCATATATTTT; CDR3: CASSQGAAGGSNTIYF
D: TRBD1; J: TRBJ1-2; size: .; V: TRBV19; DNA: TGTGCCAGTAGTATCACCTGGACAGGGAGTTTCTGGGGCTACACCTTC; CDR3: CASSITWTGSFWGYTF
D: TRBD1; J: TRBJ1-2; size: .; V: TRBV5-1; DNA: TGCGCCAGCAGCACCGGTGGGACAGGGCGCTATGGCTACACCTTC; CDR3: CASSTGGTGRYGYTF
D: .; J: TRBJ2-1; size: .; V: TRBV7-2; DNA: TGTGCCAGCTTTGCGTGGGACACTAACAATGAGCAGTTCTTC; CDR3: CASFAWDTNNEQFF
D: .; J: TRBJ1-1; size: .; V: TRBV9; DNA: TGTGCCAGCAGCCAACAGGGCAACCCGAACACTGAAGCTTTCTTT; CDR3: CASSQQGNPNTEAFF
D: TRBD1; J: TRBJ2-3; size: .; V: TRBV7-2; DNA: TGTGCCAGCAGCCCGAAACCCCAGGGGGGCACAGATACGCAGTATTTT; CDR3: CASSPKPQGGTDTQYF
D: TRBD2; J: TRBJ2-7; size: .; V: TRBV6-4; DNA: TGTGCCAGCAGTGACGTGGGCGGGAGATTCTACGAGCAGTACTTC; CDR3: CASSDVGGRFYEQYF
D: TRBD2; J: TRBJ2-1; size: .; V: TRBV14; DNA: TGTGCCAGCAGCCTGGGACTAGCGGGGGGCGAAAAGCAGTTCTTC; CDR3: CASSLGLAGGEKQFF
D: TRBD1; J: TRBJ2-7; size: .; V: TRBV9; DNA: TGTGCCAGCAGCCCTGGGACAGGGAACTACGAGCAGTACTTC; CDR3: CASSPGTGNYEQYF
D: .; J: TRBJ2-3; size: once; V: TRBV7-8; DNA: TGTGCGAGCGGAAAGGCGGGCGACACAGATACGCAGTATTTT; CDR3: CASGKAGDTDTQYF
D: TRBD2; J: TRBJ2-1; size: .; V: TRBV20-1; DNA: TGCAGTGCTAGTCTTGCGGGGGGTGGTTCCAATGAGCAGTTCTTC; CDR3: CSASLAGGGSNEQFF
D: .; J: TRBJ2-5; size: .; V: TRBV7-8; DNA: TGTGCCAGCAGCTTAGCCAGGGGCGGCCAAGAGACCCAGTACTTC; CDR3: CASSLARGGQETQYF